A single sample is the source of the 3 T cell receptor beta chains below, sequenced in a study of T cells in Graves' hyperthyroidism and ophthalmopathy. Regions amplified from RNA transcripts were the TCR beta CDR3 regions. A set of HTBI primers served as the primers for a first-round RT-PCR of the TCR CDR3. Via MiXCR, TCRdb re-called the multiplex PCR reads, giving one row per CDR3 protein. The sample carries around 690,000 distinct CDR3 sequences, 17% recorded once. The specimen sequenced was blood. These receptor sequences come from a man aged 45 to 65 with Graves' hyperthyroidism.

Turning to this clonotype: This sequence may be a read error, since a much larger clone differs from it by one base. The chain links TRBV10-2 to TRBJ1-1; D is unclear. The CDR3 contains 12 residues. Germline CDR1 is WSHSY and CDR2 is SAAADI. The CDR3 DNA reads as TGCGCCAGCTCTCACCGAGACACTGAACCTTTCTTT. Protein: CASSHRDTEPFF.

The rearrangement links TRBV7-2 to TRBJ1-6; D unresolved. Trimming removed 8 bases from V and 0 bases from J, with 11 bases in between. CDR3 length: 15 amino acids. Germline V gives CDR1 SGHTA, CDR2 FQGNSA. The CDR3 reads CASGPGSSYNSPLHF. In nucleotides, the CDR3 is TGTGCCAGCGGACCGGGCAGCTCCTATAATTCACCCCTCCACTTT.

The chain recombines TRBV6-6 with TRBJ1-1; 10 bases are shared with TRBD1. Germline V CDR1 and CDR2: MNHNY, SVGAGI (reference sequence). The length of the CDR3 is 15 residues. The J segment lost 3 bases and the V segment lost 2 bases, leaving 3 bases of the junction unmatched. The CDR3 is CASSYTGQGHTEAFF. CDR3 in DNA: TGTGCCAGCAGTTACACGGGACAGGGGCACACTGAAGCTTTCTTT.